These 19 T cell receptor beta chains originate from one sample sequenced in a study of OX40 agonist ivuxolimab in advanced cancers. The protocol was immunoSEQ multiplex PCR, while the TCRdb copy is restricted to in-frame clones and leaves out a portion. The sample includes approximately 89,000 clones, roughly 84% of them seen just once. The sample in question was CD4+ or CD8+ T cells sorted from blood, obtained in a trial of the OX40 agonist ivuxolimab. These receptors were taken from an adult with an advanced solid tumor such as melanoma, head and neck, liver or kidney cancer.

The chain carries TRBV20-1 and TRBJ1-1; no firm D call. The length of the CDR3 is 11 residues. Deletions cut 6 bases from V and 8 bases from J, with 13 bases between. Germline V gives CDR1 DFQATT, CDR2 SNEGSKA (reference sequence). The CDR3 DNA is TGCAGTGCAACCGAGAATCCCGAAGCTTTCTTT. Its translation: CSATENPEAFF.

In DNA form, the CDR3 reads TGTGCCAGCAGCATCGAGGGAGATCGGGTTTCACCCCTCCACTTT. Protein sequence: CASSIEGDRVSPLHF. The chain uses TRBV7-6 and TRBJ1-6; D remains ambiguous. V lost 5 bases to trimming and J lost 9 bases, with 17 bases between them. The germline CDR1 and CDR2 sequences are SGHVS and FNYEAQ. This CDR3 has 15 amino acids.

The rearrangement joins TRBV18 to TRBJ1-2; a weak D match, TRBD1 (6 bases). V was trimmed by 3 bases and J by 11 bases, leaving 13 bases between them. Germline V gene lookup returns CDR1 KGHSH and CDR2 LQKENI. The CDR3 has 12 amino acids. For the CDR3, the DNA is TGTGCCAGCTCACCCGGGAGGGACATATACACCTTC. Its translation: CASSPGRDIYTF.

The CDR3 here is CASSPTLAGGQETQYF. The CDR3 nucleotides read TGTGCCAGCAGCCCCACCCTAGCGGGGGGTCAAGAGACCCAGTACTTC. The rearrangement links TRBV7-9 to TRBJ2-5; 11 bases agree with TRBD2. This CDR3 has 16 residues. Losses at the gene ends were 5 bases for V and 2 bases for J; bases not matched to a gene: 7. The germline V gene has CDR1 SEHNR and CDR2 FQNEAQ (reference sequence).

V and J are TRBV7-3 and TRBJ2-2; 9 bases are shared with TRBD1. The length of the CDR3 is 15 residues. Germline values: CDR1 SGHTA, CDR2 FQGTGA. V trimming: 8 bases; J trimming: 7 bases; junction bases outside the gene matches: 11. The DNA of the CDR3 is TGTGCCAGCTCCCGGGACAGGGCTTCTTTCGGGGAGCTGTTTTTT. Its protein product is CASSRDRASFGELFF.

The CDR3 bases are TGTGCCAGCAGCTTACCGGGACAGGGTATGAACACTGAAGCTTTCTTT. It encodes CASSLPGQGMNTEAFF. The chain is built from TRBV7-2 and TRBJ1-1; 9 positions agree with TRBD1. V lost 2 bases, J lost 0 bases, and 4 bases stayed unmatched. The CDR3 runs 16 residues. CDR1 and CDR2 (germline): SGHTA, FQGNSA.

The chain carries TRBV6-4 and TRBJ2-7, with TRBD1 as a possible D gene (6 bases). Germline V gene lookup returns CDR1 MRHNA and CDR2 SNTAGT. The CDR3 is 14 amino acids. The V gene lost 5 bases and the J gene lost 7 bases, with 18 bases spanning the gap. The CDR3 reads CASSREQGRGEQYF. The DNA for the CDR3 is TGTGCCAGCAGTCGTGAACAGGGAAGGGGAGAGCAGTACTTC.

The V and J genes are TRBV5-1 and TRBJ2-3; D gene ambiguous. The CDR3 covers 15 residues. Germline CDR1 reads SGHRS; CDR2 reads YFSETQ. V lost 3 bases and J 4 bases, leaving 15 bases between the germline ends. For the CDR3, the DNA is TGCGCCAGCAGCTCCGGGTCGGCTAAGGCAGATACGCAGTATTTT. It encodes CASSSGSAKADTQYF.

CDR3 amino acids: CASSYRMSSYNEQFF. CDR3 nucleotides: TGTGCCAGCAGTTACAGGATGAGCTCCTACAATGAGCAGTTCTTC. The chain carries TRBV6-5 and TRBJ2-1; unclear D gene. Germline CDR1 reads MNHEY; CDR2 reads SVGAGI. Trimming stripped 2 bases from V and 0 bases from J, with 8 bases between. The CDR3 runs 15 residues.

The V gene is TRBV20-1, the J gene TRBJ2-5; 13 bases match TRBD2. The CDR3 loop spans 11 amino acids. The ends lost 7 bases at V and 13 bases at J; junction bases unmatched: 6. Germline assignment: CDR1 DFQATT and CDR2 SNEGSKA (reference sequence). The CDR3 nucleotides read TGCAGTGTCCTGACTAGCGGGGGGAGGTACTTC. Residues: CSVLTSGGRYF.

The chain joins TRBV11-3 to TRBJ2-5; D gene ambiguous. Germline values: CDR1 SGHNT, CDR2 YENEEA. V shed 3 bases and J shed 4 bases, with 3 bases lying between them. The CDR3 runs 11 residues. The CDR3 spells CASSLGETQYF. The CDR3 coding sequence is TGTGCCAGCAGCTTGGGAGAGACCCAGTACTTC. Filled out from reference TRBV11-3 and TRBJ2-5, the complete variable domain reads EAGVVQSPRYKIIEKKQPVAFWCNPISGHNTLYWYLQNLGQGPELLIRYENEEAVDDSQLPKDRFSAERLKGVDSTLKIQPAELGDSAVYLCASSLGETQYFGPGTRLLVL.

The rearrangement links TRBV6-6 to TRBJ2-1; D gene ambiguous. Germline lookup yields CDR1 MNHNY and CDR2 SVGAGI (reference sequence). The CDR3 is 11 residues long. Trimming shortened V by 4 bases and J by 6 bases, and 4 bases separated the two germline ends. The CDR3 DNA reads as TGTGCCAGCAGTTTCCGCAATGAGCAGTTCTTC. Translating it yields CASSFRNEQFF.

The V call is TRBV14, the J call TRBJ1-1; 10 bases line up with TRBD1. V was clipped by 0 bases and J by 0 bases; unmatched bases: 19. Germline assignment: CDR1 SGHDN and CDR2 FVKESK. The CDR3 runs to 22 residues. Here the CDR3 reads CASSQESGIVTGGNRLNTEAFF. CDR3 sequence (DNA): TGTGCCAGCAGCCAAGAAAGTGGGATCGTGACAGGGGGCAATAGGCTGAACACTGAAGCTTTCTTT.

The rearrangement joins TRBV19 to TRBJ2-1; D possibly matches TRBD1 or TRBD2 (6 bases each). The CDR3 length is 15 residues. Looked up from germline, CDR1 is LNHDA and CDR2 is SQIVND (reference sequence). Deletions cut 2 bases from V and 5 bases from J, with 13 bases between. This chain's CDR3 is CASSISLGGHNEQFF. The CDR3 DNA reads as TGTGCCAGTAGTATATCGCTGGGGGGCCACAATGAGCAGTTCTTC. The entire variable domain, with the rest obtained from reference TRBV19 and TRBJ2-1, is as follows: DGGITQSPKYLFRKEGQNVTLSCEQNLNHDAMYWYRQDPGQGLRLIYYSQIVNDFQKGDIAEGYSVSREKKESFPLTVTSAQKNPTAFYLCASSISLGGHNEQFFGPGTRLTVL.

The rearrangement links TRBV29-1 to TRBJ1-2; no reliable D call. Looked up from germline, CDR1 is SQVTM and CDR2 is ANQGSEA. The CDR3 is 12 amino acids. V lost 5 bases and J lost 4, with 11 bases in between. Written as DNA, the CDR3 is TGCAGCGTTCGGGAGGTGGGCTATGGCTACACCTTC. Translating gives CSVREVGYGYTF.

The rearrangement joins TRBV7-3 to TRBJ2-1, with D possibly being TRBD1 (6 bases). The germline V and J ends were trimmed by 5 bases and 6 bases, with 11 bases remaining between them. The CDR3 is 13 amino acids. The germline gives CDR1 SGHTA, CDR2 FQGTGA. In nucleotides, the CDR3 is TGTGCCAGCAGCCCACAGGGACCCAATGAGCAGTTCTTC. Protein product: CASSPQGPNEQFF.

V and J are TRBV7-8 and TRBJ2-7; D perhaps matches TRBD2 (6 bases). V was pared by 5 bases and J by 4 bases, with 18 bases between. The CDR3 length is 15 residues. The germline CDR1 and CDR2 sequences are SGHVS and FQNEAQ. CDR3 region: CASSPPRRAGYEQYF. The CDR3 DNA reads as TGTGCCAGCAGCCCTCCCCGCAGGGCGGGGTACGAGCAGTACTTC.

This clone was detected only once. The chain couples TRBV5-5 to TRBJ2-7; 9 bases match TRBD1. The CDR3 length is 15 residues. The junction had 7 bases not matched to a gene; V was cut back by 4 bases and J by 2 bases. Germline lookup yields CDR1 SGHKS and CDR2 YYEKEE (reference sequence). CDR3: CASSRQGGATYEQYF. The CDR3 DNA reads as TGTGCCAGCAGCCGACAGGGGGGCGCTACCTACGAGCAGTACTTC.

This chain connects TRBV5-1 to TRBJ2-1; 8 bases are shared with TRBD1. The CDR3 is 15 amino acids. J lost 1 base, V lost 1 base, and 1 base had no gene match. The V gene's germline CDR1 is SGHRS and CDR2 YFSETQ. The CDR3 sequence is CASSLQGASYNEQFF. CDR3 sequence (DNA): TGCGCCAGCAGCTTGCAGGGGGCGTCCTACAATGAGCAGTTCTTC.